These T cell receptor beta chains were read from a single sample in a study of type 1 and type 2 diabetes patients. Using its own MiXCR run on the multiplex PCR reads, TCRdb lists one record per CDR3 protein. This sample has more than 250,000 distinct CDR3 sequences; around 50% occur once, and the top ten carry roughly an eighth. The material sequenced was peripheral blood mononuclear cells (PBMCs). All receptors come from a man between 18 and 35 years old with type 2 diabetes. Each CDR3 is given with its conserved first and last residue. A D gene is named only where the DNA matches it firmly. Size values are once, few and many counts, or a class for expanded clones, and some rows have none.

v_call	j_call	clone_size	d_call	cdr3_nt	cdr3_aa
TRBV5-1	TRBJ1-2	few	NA	TGCGCCAGCAGCCCTAAGGGTTCTTATGGCTACACCTTC	CASSPKGSYGYTF
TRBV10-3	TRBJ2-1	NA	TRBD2	TGTGCCATTCGGACTAGCGGGTACAATGAGCAGTTCTTC	CAIRTSGYNEQFF
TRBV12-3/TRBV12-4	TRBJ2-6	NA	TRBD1	TGTGCCAGCAGGGGACAGGGGAAGTTTTTTTCTGGGGCCAACGTCCTGACTTTC	CASRGQGKFFSGANVLTF
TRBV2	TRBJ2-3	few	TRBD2	TGTGCCAGCATAGGGCTAGCGGGGGGGCGCGACTCAGATACGCAGTATTTT	CASIGLAGGRDSDTQYF
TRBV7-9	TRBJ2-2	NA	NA	TGTGCCAGCAGCTTAGGTGGCGGGGCGAACACCGGGGAGCTGTTTTTT	CASSLGGGANTGELFF
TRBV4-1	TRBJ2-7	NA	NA	TGCGCCAGCAGCCAAGATGGGCTCCTAGTCTACGAGCAGTACTTC	CASSQDGLLVYEQYF
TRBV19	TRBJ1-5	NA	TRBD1	TGTGCCAGTAGTACTTCGGGACAGAATAGCAATCAGCCCCAGCATTTT	CASSTSGQNSNQPQHF
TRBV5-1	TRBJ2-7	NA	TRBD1	TGCGCCAGCAGCCAAGAAGTAGGGACAGGGGGTAACGAGCAGTACTTC	CASSQEVGTGGNEQYF
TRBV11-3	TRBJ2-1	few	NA	TGTGCCAGCAGCGCTGGAGGGGGGGTAGCTTACAATGAGCAGTTCTTC	CASSAGGGVAYNEQFF
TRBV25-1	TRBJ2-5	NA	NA	TGTGCCAGCAGTGAATTAAGCGGACAAGAGACCCAGTACTTC	CASSELSGQETQYF
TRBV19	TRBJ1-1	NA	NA	TGTGCCAGTAGTAGGGCAGGGTCGGCTGTTACGAACACTGAAGCTTTCTTT	CASSRAGSAVTNTEAFF
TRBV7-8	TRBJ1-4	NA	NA	TGTGCCAGCAGCTTAAGGGGAGGAGCGGCAGAAAAACTGTTTTTT	CASSLRGGAAEKLFF
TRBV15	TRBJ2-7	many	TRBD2	TGTGCCACCAGCAGAGATCTAGCGGGGTCCTACGAGCAGTACTTC	CATSRDLAGSYEQYF
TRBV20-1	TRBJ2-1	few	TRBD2	TGCAGTGCTAGGGGGCCACTAGCGGGGCGCTACAATGAGCAGTTCTTC	CSARGPLAGRYNEQFF
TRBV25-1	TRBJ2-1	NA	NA	TGTGCCAGCAGCAAACCTGGGACCGACTTACTAAATGAGCAGTTCTTC	CASSKPGTDLLNEQFF
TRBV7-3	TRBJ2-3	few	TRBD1	TGTGCCAGCGATGAGGGGGCGGGCACAGATACGCAGTATTTT	CASDEGAGTDTQYF
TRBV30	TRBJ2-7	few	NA	TGTGCCTGGAGTGTTACAGGCCGGGCTTACGAGCAGTACTTC	CAWSVTGRAYEQYF
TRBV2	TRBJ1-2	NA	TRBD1	TGTGCCAGCACTTTACCGGGACAGGGGAGTAGCTACACCTTC	CASTLPGQGSSYTF
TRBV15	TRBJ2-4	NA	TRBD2	TGTGCCACCGCTGAAAGCGGGAGAGGAAACATTCAGTACTTC	CATAESGRGNIQYF
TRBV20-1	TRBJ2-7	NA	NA	TGCAGTCAAACAACAGGGTTAGCCAACGAGCAGTACTTC	CSQTTGLANEQYF
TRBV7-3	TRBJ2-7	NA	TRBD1	TGTGCCAGCAGCTCCGGACAGGGGCGTCGAGGGTACGAGCAGTACTTC	CASSSGQGRRGYEQYF
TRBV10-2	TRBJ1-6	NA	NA	TGCGCCAGCAGTGAGTCGCTGCCGGGGGCGGACTCACCCCTCCACTTT	CASSESLPGADSPLHF
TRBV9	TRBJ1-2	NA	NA	TGTGCCAGCAGCTCGACCCCCCCGACCGATGGCTACACCTTC	CASSSTPPTDGYTF
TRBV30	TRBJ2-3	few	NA	TGTGCCTGGAGTGGAATGGCAGATACGCAGTATTTT	CAWSGMADTQYF
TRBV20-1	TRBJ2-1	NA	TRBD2	TGCAGTGCTTGGACTAGCGGGAGAGGCGGTAACAATGAGCAGTTCTTC	CSAWTSGRGGNNEQFF
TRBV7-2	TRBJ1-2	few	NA	TGTGCCAGCAGCTCACTGGGAGGTCTCAACTATGGCTACACCTTC	CASSSLGGLNYGYTF
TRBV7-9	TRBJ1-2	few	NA	TGTGCCAGCAGCTTGACATACTATGGCTACACCTTC	CASSLTYYGYTF
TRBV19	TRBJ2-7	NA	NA	TGTGCCAGTAGTGGTTCAGGCCTCGAGCAGTACTTC	CASSGSGLEQYF
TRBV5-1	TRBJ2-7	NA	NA	TGCGCCAGCAGCGGCACCAACTACGAGCAGTACTTC	CASSGTNYEQYF
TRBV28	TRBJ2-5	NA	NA	TGTGCCAGCAGTTCTAGAGACAGGACTGGAGAGACCCAGTACTTC	CASSSRDRTGETQYF
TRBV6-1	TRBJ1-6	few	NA	TGTGCCAGCAGTGAAGCGCTAAGTTATGGCTCACCCCTCCACTTT	CASSEALSYGSPLHF
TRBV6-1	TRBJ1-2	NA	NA	TGTGCCAGCGGCAGACCAGGGAGTGGCTACACCTTC	CASGRPGSGYTF
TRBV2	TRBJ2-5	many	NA	TGTGCCAGCAGTGATCTGTACCAAGAGACCCAGTACTTC	CASSDLYQETQYF
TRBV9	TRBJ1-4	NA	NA	TGTGCCAGCAGCGCGAATCAAAGAGGGGAAAAACTGTTTTTT	CASSANQRGEKLFF
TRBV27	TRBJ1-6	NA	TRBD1	TGTGCCAGCAGTATGACAGGGCCAAATTCACCCCTCCACTTT	CASSMTGPNSPLHF
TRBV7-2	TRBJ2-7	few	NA	TGTGCCAGCAGCTTAGTAGGGGGAAGGGTTACCTACGAGCAGTACTTC	CASSLVGGRVTYEQYF
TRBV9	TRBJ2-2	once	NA	TGTGCCAGCAGCGTAGGGCAGGGAAAACGCACCGGAGAGCTGTTTTTT	CASSVGQGKRTGELFF
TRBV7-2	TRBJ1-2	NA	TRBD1	TGTGCCAGCAGGAATCCCAACAGGGGGATATATGGCTACACCTTC	CASRNPNRGIYGYTF
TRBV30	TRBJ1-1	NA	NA	TGTGCCTGCTACAGGGAGGCTGAAGCTTTCTTT	CACYREAEAFF
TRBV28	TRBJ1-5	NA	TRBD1	TGTGCCAGTACAGGGACAGGGGGTATTCAGCCCCAGCATTTT	CASTGTGGIQPQHF
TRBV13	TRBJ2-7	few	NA	TGTGCCAGCAGCTCCACCCTGACACCCTCGAGCCACGAGCAGTACTTC	CASSSTLTPSSHEQYF
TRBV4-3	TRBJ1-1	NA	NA	TGCGCCAGCAGCCAAAATTCCGAGAACACTGAAGCTTTCTTT	CASSQNSENTEAFF
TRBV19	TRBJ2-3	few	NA	TGTGCCAGTAGTATGACCACAGATACGCAGTATTTT	CASSMTTDTQYF
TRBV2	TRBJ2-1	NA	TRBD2	TGTGCCAGCAGTGGGGGACTAGTGGTCTCACACAATGAGCAGTTCTTC	CASSGGLVVSHNEQFF
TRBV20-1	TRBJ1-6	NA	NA	TGCAGTGCTCAGGGGACCTATAATTCACCCCTCCACTTT	CSAQGTYNSPLHF
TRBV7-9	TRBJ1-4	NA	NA	TGTGCCAGCAGCTTAGATTTGGGGCGGAGGACCGTTAATGAAAAACTGTTTTTT	CASSLDLGRRTVNEKLFF
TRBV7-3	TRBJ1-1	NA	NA	TGTGCCAGCAGCTTGACCAAGTACACTGAAGCTTTCTTT	CASSLTKYTEAFF